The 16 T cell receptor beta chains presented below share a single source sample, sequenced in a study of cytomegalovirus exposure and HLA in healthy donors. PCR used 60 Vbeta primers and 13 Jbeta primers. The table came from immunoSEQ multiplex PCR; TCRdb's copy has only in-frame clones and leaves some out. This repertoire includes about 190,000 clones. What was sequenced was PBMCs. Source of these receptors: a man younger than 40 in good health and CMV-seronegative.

The CDR3 bases are TGTGCCTCCCGGGAGACTACCACCTACGAGCAGTACTTC. The encoded protein is CASRETTTYEQYF. This chain links TRBV2 with TRBJ2-7, with TRBD2 as a possible D gene (6 bases). Looked up from germline, CDR1 is SNHLY and CDR2 is FYNNEI. The CDR3 totals 13 residues. With 11 bases removed from V and 2 bases from J, the gap between germline ends came to 16 bases.

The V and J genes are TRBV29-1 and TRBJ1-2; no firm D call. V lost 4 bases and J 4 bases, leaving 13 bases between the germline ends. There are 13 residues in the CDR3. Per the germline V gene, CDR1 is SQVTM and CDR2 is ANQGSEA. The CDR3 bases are TGCAGCGTTGTATCGGGGTGGGGCTATGGCTACACCTTC. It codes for CSVVSGWGYGYTF.

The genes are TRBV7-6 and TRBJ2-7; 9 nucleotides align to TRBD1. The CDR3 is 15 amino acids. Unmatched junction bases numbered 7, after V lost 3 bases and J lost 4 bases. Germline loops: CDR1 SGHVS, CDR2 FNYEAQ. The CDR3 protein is CASSLGQGGRYEQYF. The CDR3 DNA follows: TGTGCCAGCAGCTTGGGACAGGGTGGGAGATACGAGCAGTACTTC.

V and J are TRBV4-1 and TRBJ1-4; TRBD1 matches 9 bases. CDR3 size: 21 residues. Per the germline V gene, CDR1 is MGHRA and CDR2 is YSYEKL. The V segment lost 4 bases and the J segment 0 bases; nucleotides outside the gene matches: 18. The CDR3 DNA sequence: TGCGCCAGCAGCCTGAAGCTGGGACAGGGTGTAAGAGGGGCAACTAATGAAAAACTGTTTTTT. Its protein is CASSLKLGQGVRGATNEKLFF.

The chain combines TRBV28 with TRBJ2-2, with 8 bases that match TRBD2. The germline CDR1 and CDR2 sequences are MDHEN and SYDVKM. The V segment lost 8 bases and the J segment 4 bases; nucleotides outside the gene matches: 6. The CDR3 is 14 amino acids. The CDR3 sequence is CASERELLTGELFF. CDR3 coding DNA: TGTGCCAGCGAGCGGGAGCTCCTCACCGGGGAGCTGTTTTTT. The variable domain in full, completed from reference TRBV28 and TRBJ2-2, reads DVKVTQSSRYLVKRTGEKVFLECVQDMDHENMFWYRQDPGLGLRLIYFSYDVKMKEKGDIPEGYSVSREKKERFSLILESASTNQTSMYLCASERELLTGELFFGEGSRLTVL.

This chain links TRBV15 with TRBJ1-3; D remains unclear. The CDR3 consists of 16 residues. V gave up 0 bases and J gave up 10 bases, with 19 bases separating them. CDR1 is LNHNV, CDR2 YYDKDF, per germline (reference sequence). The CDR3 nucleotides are TGTGCCACCAGCAGAGACGGGAGCGATTTAGGGAGTACCATATATTTT. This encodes CATSRDGSDLGSTIYF.

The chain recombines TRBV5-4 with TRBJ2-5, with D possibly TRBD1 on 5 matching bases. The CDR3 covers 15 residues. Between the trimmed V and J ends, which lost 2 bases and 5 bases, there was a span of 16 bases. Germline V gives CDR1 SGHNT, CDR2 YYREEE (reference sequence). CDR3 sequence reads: CASSLPTGTTETQYF. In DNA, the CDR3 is TGTGCCAGCAGCTTACCAACAGGCACTACCGAGACCCAGTACTTC. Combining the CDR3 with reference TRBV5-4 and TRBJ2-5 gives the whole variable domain ETGVTQSPTHLIKTRGQQVTLRCSSQSGHNTVSWYQQALGQGPQFIFQYYREEENGRGNFPPRFSGLQFPNYSSELNVNALELDDSALYLCASSLPTGTTETQYFGPGTRLLVL.

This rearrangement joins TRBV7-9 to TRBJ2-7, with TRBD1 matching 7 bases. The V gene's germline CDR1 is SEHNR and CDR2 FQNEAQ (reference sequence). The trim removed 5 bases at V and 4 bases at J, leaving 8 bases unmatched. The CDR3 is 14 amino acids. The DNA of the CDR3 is TGTGCCAGCAGCCCTGGGGACAGAGAGTACGAGCAGTACTTC. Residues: CASSPGDREYEQYF.

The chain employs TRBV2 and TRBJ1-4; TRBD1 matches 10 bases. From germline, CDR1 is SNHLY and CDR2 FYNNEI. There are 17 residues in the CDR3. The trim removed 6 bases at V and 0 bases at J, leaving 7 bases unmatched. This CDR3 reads CASRFGQGGSTNEKLFF. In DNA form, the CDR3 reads TGTGCCAGCAGGTTCGGACAGGGGGGATCAACTAATGAAAAACTGTTTTTT.

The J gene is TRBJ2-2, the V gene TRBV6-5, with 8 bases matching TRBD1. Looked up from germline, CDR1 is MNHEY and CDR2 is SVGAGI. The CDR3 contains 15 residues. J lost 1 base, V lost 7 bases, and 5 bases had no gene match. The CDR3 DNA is TGTGCCAGCAATATACAGGGGGGGAACACCGGGGAGCTGTTTTTT. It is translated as CASNIQGGNTGELFF.

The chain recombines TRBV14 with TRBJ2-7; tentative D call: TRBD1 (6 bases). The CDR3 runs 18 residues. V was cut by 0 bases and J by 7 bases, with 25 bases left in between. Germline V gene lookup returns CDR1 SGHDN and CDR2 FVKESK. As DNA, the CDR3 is TGTGCCAGCAGCCAAGATCCGTTCAGTTCAGCCAGGGGTTGGGAGCAGTACTTC. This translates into CASSQDPFSSARGWEQYF.

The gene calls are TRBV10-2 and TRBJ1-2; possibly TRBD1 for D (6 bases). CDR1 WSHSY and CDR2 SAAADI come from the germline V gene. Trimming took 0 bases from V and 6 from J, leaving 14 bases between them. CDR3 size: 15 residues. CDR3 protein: CASSESTRGQNGYTF. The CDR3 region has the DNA TGCGCCAGCAGTGAGTCGACGAGGGGACAAAATGGCTACACCTTC.

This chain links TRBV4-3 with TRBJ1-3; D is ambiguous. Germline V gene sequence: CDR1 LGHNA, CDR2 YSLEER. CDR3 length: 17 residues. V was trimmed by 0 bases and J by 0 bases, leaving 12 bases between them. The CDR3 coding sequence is TGCGCCAGCAGCCAAGAACTCGAAAGTTACTCTGGAAACACCATATATTTT. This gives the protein CASSQELESYSGNTIYF.

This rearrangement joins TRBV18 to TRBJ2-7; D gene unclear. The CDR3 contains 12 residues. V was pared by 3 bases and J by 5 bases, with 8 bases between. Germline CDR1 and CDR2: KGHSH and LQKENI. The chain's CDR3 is CASSPQLHEQYF. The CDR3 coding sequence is TGTGCCAGCTCACCCCAGTTACACGAGCAGTACTTC.

This chain's CDR3 is CATLRATTPGELFF. The CDR3 DNA reads as TGTGCCACCCTGCGGGCCACTACCCCCGGGGAGCTGTTTTTT. This chain uses TRBV11-2 with TRBJ2-2, with D maybe TRBD2 (5 bases). This CDR3 contains 14 residues. With 10 bases removed from V and 6 bases from J, the gap between germline ends came to 18 bases. Germline V gives CDR1 SGHAT, CDR2 FQNNGV.

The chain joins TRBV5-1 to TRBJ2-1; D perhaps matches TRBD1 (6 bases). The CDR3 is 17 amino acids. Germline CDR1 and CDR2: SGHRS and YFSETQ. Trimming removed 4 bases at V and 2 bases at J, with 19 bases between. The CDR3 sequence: CASSPRLQGLTYNEQFF. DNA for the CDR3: TGCGCCAGCAGCCCACGCCTACAGGGCTTGACCTACAATGAGCAGTTCTTC.